This passage covers 22 T cell receptor beta chains from one sample sequenced in a study of blood T cell repertoires in COVID-19. The table came from immunoSEQ multiplex PCR; TCRdb's copy has only in-frame clones and leaves some out. The profile covers over 130,000 clones, with 82% appearing a single time and about 4.2% taken by the ten largest. Material: peripheral blood. These TCRs come from a woman of 80 years or more with acute or convalescent COVID-19.

V usage is TRBV2 and J usage is TRBJ2-2; D ambiguous. Germline V lookup: CDR1 SNHLY, CDR2 FYNNEI. There are 12 residues in the CDR3. V was pared by 7 bases and J by 7 bases, with 10 bases between. In nucleotides, the CDR3 is TGTGCCAGCACGGTTTATATCGGGGAGCTGTTTTTT. Its protein product is CASTVYIGELFF.

The rearrangement uses TRBV7-2 and TRBJ1-5; no firm D call. Germline assignment: CDR1 SGHTA and CDR2 FQGNSA. The V gene lost 1 base and the J gene lost 4 bases, with 11 bases spanning the gap. CDR3 length equals 15 residues. The CDR3 DNA reads as TGTGCCAGCAGCTTAGGAGTTGGTATAAATCAGCCCCAGCATTTT. It yields the protein CASSLGVGINQPQHF.

This chain joins TRBV4-2 and TRBJ2-3; the match to TRBD2 covers 9 bases. J lost 4 bases, V lost 5 bases, and 10 bases had no gene match. The CDR3 has 16 amino acids. Germline V CDR1 and CDR2: LGHNA, YNFKEQ. For the CDR3, the DNA is TGTGCCAGCAGCTCATTAGCGGGGGACCCCGCAGATACGCAGTATTTT. As protein: CASSSLAGDPADTQYF.

This chain uses TRBV5-1 with TRBJ2-6, with D perhaps TRBD2 (5 bases). The CDR3 is made up of 16 amino acids. With 0 bases removed from V and 1 base from J, the gap between germline ends came to 8 bases. Germline assignment: CDR1 SGHRS and CDR2 YFSETQ. The CDR3 loop reads CASSLVSGSGANVLTF. For the CDR3, the DNA is TGCGCCAGCAGCTTGGTGTCGGGGTCTGGGGCCAACGTCCTGACTTTC.

The gene calls are TRBV28 and TRBJ1-3; 8 bases are shared with TRBD1. V trimming: 3 bases; J trimming: 4 bases; junction bases outside the gene matches: 5. The CDR3 covers 15 residues. Germline V lookup: CDR1 MDHEN, CDR2 SYDVKM. In DNA form, the CDR3 reads TGTGCCAGCAGTTTGGACAGGGTCCTCGGAAACACCATATATTTT. This codes for CASSLDRVLGNTIYF.

The V call is TRBV11-2, the J call TRBJ1-6; a possible D gene is TRBD1 (6 bases). The CDR3 contains 15 residues. Germline values: CDR1 SGHAT, CDR2 FQNNGV. Trimming took 4 bases from V and 6 from J, leaving 13 bases between them. CDR3 sequence: CASSSLTGTNSPLHF. The DNA for the CDR3 is TGTGCCAGCAGCTCCTTGACAGGAACTAATTCACCCCTCCACTTT.

V gene TRBV19 combines with J gene TRBJ2-5; 8 positions agree with TRBD2. The CDR3 consists of 15 residues. Unmatched junction bases numbered 9, after V lost 4 bases and J lost 5 bases. The V gene's germline CDR1 is LNHDA and CDR2 SQIVND (reference sequence). The CDR3 DNA sequence: TGTGCCAGTAGTACCACTAGCGGAGGGGGGGAGACCCAGTACTTC. Translated, it gives CASSTTSGGGETQYF. The whole variable domain, filled in from reference TRBV19 and TRBJ2-5, reads DGGITQSPKYLFRKEGQNVTLSCEQNLNHDAMYWYRQDPGQGLRLIYYSQIVNDFQKGDIAEGYSVSREKKESFPLTVTSAQKNPTAFYLCASSTTSGGGETQYFGPGTRLLVL.

This chain links TRBV28 with TRBJ2-3; 7 bases fit TRBD2. V shed 2 bases and J 5 bases; nucleotides not matched to a gene: 4. The CDR3 covers 14 residues. Germline V lookup: CDR1 MDHEN, CDR2 SYDVKM. CDR3 nucleotide sequence: TGTGCCAGCAGTTTAGGAGGGAGGGGAGATACGCAGTATTTT. It codes for CASSLGGRGDTQYF.

The rearrangement joins TRBV6-5 to TRBJ2-5; D perhaps matches TRBD1 (6 bases). The CDR3 is 14 residues long. The germline CDR1 and CDR2 sequences are MNHEY and SVGAGI. The ends were cut back, 5 bases at V and 1 base at J, with 11 bases in the middle. The CDR3 reads CASSRQVLQETQYF. DNA for the CDR3: TGTGCCAGCAGTAGACAGGTACTCCAAGAGACCCAGTACTTC.

V and J are TRBV15 and TRBJ2-5; possibly TRBD2 for D (6 bases). CDR3 length: 14 amino acids. V lost 3 bases and J 5 bases, leaving 13 bases between the germline ends. The germline CDR1 and CDR2 sequences are LNHNV and YYDKDF (reference sequence). CDR3: CATSRGSGRETQYF. The CDR3 DNA follows: TGTGCCACCAGCAGGGGGTCGGGGAGGGAGACCCAGTACTTC. Supplemented by reference TRBV15 and TRBJ2-5, the full variable domain reads DAMVIQNPRYQVTQFGKPVTLSCSQTLNHNVMYWYQQKSSQAPKLLFHYYDKDFNNEADTPDNFQSRRPNTSFCFLDIRSPGLGDTAMYLCATSRGSGRETQYFGPGTRLLVL.

The chain joins TRBV3-1 (or the pseudogene TRBV3-2) to TRBJ2-5; 7 bases fit TRBD2. V lost 7 bases to trimming and J lost 1 base; unmatched junction nucleotides: 9. Germline CDR1 and CDR2: LGHDT and YNNKEL (reference sequence). The CDR3 is 15 residues long. The CDR3 bases are TGTGCCAGCACCCTAACCCTAGCGGCCCAAGAGACCCAGTACTTC. This gives the protein CASTLTLAAQETQYF.

V and J are TRBV5-4 and TRBJ1-3; the match to TRBD1 covers 12 bases. Germline V gives CDR1 SGHNT, CDR2 YYREEE (reference sequence). The CDR3 runs to 15 residues. Trimming took 4 bases from V and 4 from J; bases not matched to a gene: 3. The CDR3 region is CASSAGTGGGNTIYF. CDR3 nucleotide sequence: TGTGCCAGCAGCGCGGGGACAGGGGGCGGAAACACCATATATTTT. Full variable domain (outside the CDR3, taken from reference TRBV5-4 and TRBJ1-3): ETGVTQSPTHLIKTRGQQVTLRCSSQSGHNTVSWYQQALGQGPQFIFQYYREEENGRGNFPPRFSGLQFPNYSSELNVNALELDDSALYLCASSAGTGGGNTIYFGEGSWLTVV.

This clone was counted once. The chain couples TRBV24-1 to TRBJ1-2; no clear D gene. The CDR3 length is 11 residues. Germline lookup yields CDR1 KGHDR and CDR2 SFDVKD. The V end was cut by 4 bases, the J end by 4 bases, with 3 bases between. CDR3 DNA sequence: TGTGCCACCAGTGACATCTATGGCTACACCTTC. Protein product: CATSDIYGYTF.

This rearrangement joins TRBV10-1 to TRBJ2-1; 9 positions match TRBD1. Unmatched junction bases numbered 10, after V lost 5 bases and J lost 8 bases. This CDR3 contains 15 residues. Looked up from germline, CDR1 is WNHNN and CDR2 is SYGVQD (reference sequence). The CDR3 nucleotides are TGCGCCAGCAGTTCCGGGACAGGGTTTTTAGATGAGCAGTTCTTC. Translation: CASSSGTGFLDEQFF.

The J gene is TRBJ2-5, the V gene TRBV7-9, with D possibly TRBD1 on 6 matching bases. This CDR3 contains 17 residues. V was cut by 0 bases and J by 1 base, with 15 bases left in between. In germline, CDR1 is SEHNR, CDR2 FQNEAQ (reference sequence). In DNA form, the CDR3 reads TGTGCCAGCAGCTTAGCAAAAGCAGGGGCCGGCCAAGAGACCCAGTACTTC. Protein sequence: CASSLAKAGAGQETQYF.

This clone has a single count. This chain connects TRBV12-3 or TRBV12-4 to TRBJ2-4, with a tentative D call TRBD2 (6 bases). Trimming stripped 5 bases from V and 4 bases from J, with 9 bases between. The CDR3 extends over 13 amino acids. The CDR3 sequence: CASSVGGKNIQYF. The CDR3, as DNA: TGTGCCAGCAGTGTCGGGGGTAAAAACATTCAGTACTTC.

The V gene is TRBV2, the J gene TRBJ1-1; possible D gene TRBD1, 6 bases. CDR1 and CDR2 from the germline V gene are SNHLY and FYNNEI. With 2 bases removed from V and 0 bases from J, the gap between germline ends came to 10 bases. The CDR3 loop spans 15 amino acids. The CDR3 sequence is CASSEQGSLNTEAFF. CDR3 bases: TGTGCCAGCAGTGAACAGGGGTCTTTGAACACTGAAGCTTTCTTT.

The CDR3 here is CASQQGVQGWYGNTIYF. CDR3 coding DNA: TGTGCCAGTCAGCAGGGCGTACAGGGATGGTATGGAAACACCATATATTTT. The rearrangement joins TRBV2 to TRBJ1-3; a weak D match, TRBD1 (6 bases). This CDR3 region has 17 residues. The V gene's germline CDR1 is SNHLY and CDR2 FYNNEI. Trimming took off 9 bases at V and 3 bases at J, with 24 bases between the two ends. Full variable domain (rest looked up from reference TRBV2 and TRBJ1-3): EPEVTQTPSHQVTQMGQEVILRCVPISNHLYFYWYRQILGQKVEFLVSFYNNEISEKSEIFDDQFSVERPDGSNFTLKIRSTKLEDSAMYFCASQQGVQGWYGNTIYFGEGSWLTVV.

This clone has just a few counts. The chain uses TRBV6-5 and TRBJ1-5, with 9 bases that match TRBD1. This CDR3 contains 14 residues. Germline V gene lookup returns CDR1 MNHEY and CDR2 SVGAGI. V gave up 6 bases and J gave up 5 bases; unmatched junction bases: 5. CDR3 region: CASRGQGHDQPQHF. Here the CDR3 DNA reads TGTGCCAGCAGGGGACAGGGTCACGATCAGCCCCAGCATTTT.

The rearrangement joins TRBV30 to TRBJ2-2; 7 nucleotides align to TRBD1. The germline CDR1 and CDR2 sequences are GTSNPN and SVGIG (reference sequence). The CDR3 has 14 residues. V gave up 3 bases and J gave up 7 bases; unmatched junction bases: 8. The CDR3 protein is CAWSPGQVNGELFF. Written as DNA, the CDR3 is TGTGCCTGGAGCCCCGGACAGGTTAACGGGGAGCTGTTTTTT.

This rearrangement joins TRBV2 to TRBJ2-3, with TRBD1 as a possible D gene (6 bases). The CDR3 covers 17 residues. Germline lookup yields CDR1 SNHLY and CDR2 FYNNEI. The ends were cut back, 1 base at V and 1 base at J, with 15 bases in the middle. The CDR3 sequence is CASSEGHGTQGTDTQYF. The CDR3 region has the DNA TGTGCCAGCAGTGAAGGACACGGGACACAGGGCACAGATACGCAGTATTTT.

J is TRBJ2-7 and V is TRBV5-4, with 10 nucleotides matching TRBD1. The CDR3 is 16 residues long. Germline V gene lookup returns CDR1 SGHNT and CDR2 YYREEE (reference sequence). V gave up 5 bases and J gave up 3 bases; unmatched junction bases: 11. The CDR3 DNA sequence: TGTGCCAGCAGACCCACTCGGGGGACAGGGGTCTACGAGCAGTACTTC. Residues: CASRPTRGTGVYEQYF. Combining the CDR3 with reference TRBV5-4 and TRBJ2-7 gives the whole variable domain ETGVTQSPTHLIKTRGQQVTLRCSSQSGHNTVSWYQQALGQGPQFIFQYYREEENGRGNFPPRFSGLQFPNYSSELNVNALELDDSALYLCASRPTRGTGVYEQYFGPGTRLTVT.